The 21 T cell receptor beta chains below were found in one sample sequenced in a study of T cell responses to AZD1222 COVID-19 vaccine. Clones were sequenced by immunoSEQ multiplex PCR, and TCRdb holds only the in-frame ones, with some missing. In the table there are around 100,000 clones, about 93% of which are singletons. Sample: peripheral blood, taken on day 0 of AZD1222 vaccination. These receptors were taken from an adult in good health.

This CDR3 is CASSWEAVLGYEQYF. As DNA, the CDR3 is TGTGCCAGCAGCTGGGAGGCGGTCCTGGGCTACGAGCAGTACTTC. The gene calls are TRBV7-9 and TRBJ2-7, with D tentatively TRBD2 (6 bases). This CDR3 has 15 amino acids. Germline V gene lookup returns CDR1 SEHNR and CDR2 FQNEAQ (reference sequence). The V end lost 4 bases, the J end lost 3 bases, and 16 bases lay between the germline ends.

The chain uses TRBV30 and TRBJ1-3; the D is unclear. The CDR3 is 15 residues long. The germline V gene has CDR1 GTSNPN and CDR2 SVGIG (reference sequence). Trimming pared 2 bases from V and 4 bases from J, leaving 15 bases between. CDR3 residues: CAWSITPMRGNTIYF. The CDR3, as DNA: TGTGCCTGGAGTATAACACCGATGAGGGGAAACACCATATATTTT.

The chain links TRBV5-6 to TRBJ2-6; TRBD2 matches at 8 bases. With V trimmed by 2 bases and J by 2 bases, 9 bases remained unmatched. The germline CDR1 and CDR2 sequences are SGHDT and YYEEEE. The CDR3 is 18 residues long. This CDR3 reads CASSFYGLAETGANVLTF. The DNA of the CDR3 is TGTGCCAGCAGCTTCTATGGACTAGCCGAGACTGGGGCCAACGTCCTGACTTTC. Supplemented by reference TRBV5-6 and TRBJ2-6, the full variable domain reads DAGVTQSPTHLIKTRGQQVTLRCSPKSGHDTVSWYQQALGQGPQFIFQYYEEEERQRGNFPDRFSGHQFPNYSSELNVNALLLGDSALYLCASSFYGLAETGANVLTFGAGSRLTVL.

The rearrangement joins TRBV27 to TRBJ2-1; 12 bases map to TRBD2. The CDR3 is 15 residues long. CDR1 is MNHEY, CDR2 SMNVEV, per germline (reference sequence). J gave up 9 bases and V 5 bases, and 8 bases lay outside the gene matches. This chain's CDR3 is CASSTLAGGYGEQFF. For the CDR3, the DNA is TGTGCCAGCAGTACGCTAGCGGGAGGGTACGGTGAGCAGTTCTTC.

This clone came up once. The chain has TRBV2 and TRBJ1-1; no definite D call. Germline CDR1 reads SNHLY; CDR2 reads FYNNEI. There are 15 residues in the CDR3. Trimming left V 7 bases short and J 2 bases short, with 17 bases between. As DNA, the CDR3 is TGTGCCAGCAATTCCCCTACCTGGATTAACACTGAAGCTTTCTTT. It encodes CASNSPTWINTEAFF.

The chain is built from TRBV21-1 and TRBJ2-5; the DNA was not used to check the table's D call, TRBD2. TRBV21-1 is assigned pseudogene status. The CDR3 totals 17 residues. CDR3 in amino acids: CASSKICGSHWSETQYF. The DNA for the CDR3 is TGTGCCAGCAGCAAAATATGCGGGAGCCACTGGTCGGAGACCCAGTACTTC.

This chain joins TRBV7-2 and TRBJ2-3; no clear D gene. Germline V lookup: CDR1 SGHTA, CDR2 FQGNSA. CDR3 size: 14 residues. V lost 5 bases and J lost 4, with 13 bases in between. The DNA for the CDR3 is TGTGCCAGCAGCAAGGACGGGTATGCAGATACGCAGTATTTT. Translating gives CASSKDGYADTQYF.

This chain joins TRBV19 and TRBJ2-3, with 7 bases lining up with TRBD1. CDR3 length equals 16 residues. Germline lookup yields CDR1 LNHDA and CDR2 SQIVND (reference sequence). Trimming removed 3 bases from V and 2 bases from J; junction bases left unmatched: 8. As DNA, the CDR3 is TGTGCCAGTAGTATGGCAACAGGGGAGTACACAGATACGCAGTATTTT. Protein: CASSMATGEYTDTQYF. The variable domain in full, completed from reference TRBV19 and TRBJ2-3, reads DGGITQSPKYLFRKEGQNVTLSCEQNLNHDAMYWYRQDPGQGLRLIYYSQIVNDFQKGDIAEGYSVSREKKESFPLTVTSAQKNPTAFYLCASSMATGEYTDTQYFGPGTRLTVL.

This chain links TRBV28 with TRBJ1-5; 7 bases agree with TRBD1. V shed 2 bases, J shed 3 bases, and the junction held 19 bases outside the gene matches. Germline CDR1 MDHEN, CDR2 SYDVKM. This CDR3 spans 20 amino acids. The CDR3 here is CASSLRLGRAGGLPNQPQHF. The DNA for the CDR3 is TGTGCCAGCAGTTTAAGGTTAGGTCGCGCAGGGGGTTTACCCAATCAGCCCCAGCATTTT.

The rearrangement joins TRBV27 to TRBJ2-7, with 7 bases fitting TRBD2. Germline CDR1 is MNHEY and CDR2 is SMNVEV (reference sequence). V shed 6 bases and J 4 bases; nucleotides not matched to a gene: 9. CDR3 length: 14 residues. Here the CDR3 reads CASRSRGGGYEQYF. The CDR3 DNA reads TGTGCCAGCAGGTCCAGAGGCGGGGGTTACGAGCAGTACTTC.

The chain uses TRBV6-5 and TRBJ2-5; TRBD2 matches at 7 bases. With V trimmed by 7 bases and J by 4 bases, 0 bases remained unmatched. The CDR3 length is 11 residues. The germline CDR1 and CDR2 sequences are MNHEY and SVGAGI. CDR3: CASTGGETQYF. The CDR3 DNA reads TGTGCCAGCACGGGGGGAGAGACCCAGTACTTC.

The chain couples TRBV12-3 or TRBV12-4 to TRBJ2-3; maybe TRBD2 (5 bases). Trimming took off 5 bases at V and 2 bases at J, with 8 bases between the two ends. The CDR3 has 13 residues. The CDR3 loop is CASSLGDTDTQYF. CDR3 nucleotide sequence: TGTGCCAGCAGTCTCGGGGACACAGATACGCAGTATTTT.

The chain joins TRBV12-5 to TRBJ2-2, with D tentatively TRBD2 (6 bases). CDR1 and CDR2 (germline): LGHNT, FRNRAP. The CDR3 runs to 16 residues. V was pared by 2 bases and J by 2 bases, with 12 bases between. CDR3 in amino acids: CASGLSSGGNTGELFF. CDR3 nucleotides: TGTGCTAGTGGTTTGAGTAGCGGAGGAAACACCGGGGAGCTGTTTTTT.

The rearrangement joins TRBV6-5 to TRBJ1-2; D is ambiguous. This CDR3 contains 15 residues. V gave up 4 bases and J gave up 0 bases, with 12 bases separating them. Germline assignment: CDR1 MNHEY and CDR2 SVGAGI. CDR3 region: CASSSRQAPNYGYTF. CDR3 nucleotide sequence: TGTGCCAGCAGTTCCCGACAAGCCCCTAACTATGGCTACACCTTC.

The chain couples TRBV3-1 (or the pseudogene TRBV3-2) to TRBJ2-5, with 12 bases identical to TRBD2. J lost 2 bases, V lost 4 bases, and 8 bases had no gene match. The CDR3 is 17 amino acids. Germline values: CDR1 LGHDT, CDR2 YNNKEL (reference sequence). CDR3 nucleotide sequence: TGTGCCAGCAGCCGGGGACTAGCGGGTGCGGTGCAAGAGACCCAGTACTTC. It translates to CASSRGLAGAVQETQYF.

The rearrangement uses TRBV10-1 and TRBJ1-6, with D uncertain. This CDR3 has 13 amino acids. The germline CDR1 and CDR2 sequences are WNHNN and SYGVQD (reference sequence). V was clipped by 5 bases and J by 5 bases, with 7 bases between them. The CDR3 region is CASSLGNNSPLHF. CDR3 in DNA: TGCGCCAGCAGTCTTGGGAATAATTCACCCCTCCACTTT.

The CDR3, as DNA: TGTGCCAGCTCACCGCGGGGAGGGGGGCCCCAGGACGAGCAGTACTTC. It specifies CASSPRGGGPQDEQYF. The V gene is TRBV18, the J gene TRBJ2-7; D might be TRBD2 (7 bases). V was clipped by 3 bases and J by 5 bases, with 20 bases between them. The CDR3 runs to 16 residues. Germline V gives CDR1 KGHSH, CDR2 LQKENI.

Comments on this clone: Other DNA sequences in this sample translate to the same CDR3. This chain uses TRBV7-3 with TRBJ1-2, with D possibly being TRBD1 (6 bases). The CDR3 sequence is 13 residues long. V gave up 5 bases and J gave up 4 bases, with 11 bases separating them. Germline V gene sequence: CDR1 SGHTA, CDR2 FQGTGA. The chain's CDR3 is CASSPGGGYGYTF. Here the CDR3 DNA reads TGTGCCAGCAGCCCCGGAGGGGGCTATGGCTACACCTTC.

The J gene is TRBJ2-7, the V gene TRBV28; tentatively, D is TRBD2 (6 bases). The CDR3 is 15 residues long. Looked up from germline, CDR1 is MDHEN and CDR2 is SYDVKM. V was pared by 6 bases and J by 3 bases, with 18 bases between. This CDR3 is CASSQDSGSGYEQYF. The DNA of the CDR3 is TGTGCCAGCAGCCAAGACTCCGGTAGCGGCTACGAGCAGTACTTC.

CDR3 sequence (DNA): TGTGCCAGCAGCCCACCCGGGGCCAACCGTTATGGCTACACCTTC. This codes for CASSPPGANRYGYTF. V is TRBV5-4 and J is TRBJ1-2; tentative D call: TRBD1 (5 bases). Germline loops: CDR1 SGHNT, CDR2 YYREEE (reference sequence). V dropped 4 bases and J dropped 5 bases, with 18 bases sitting between them. This CDR3 contains 15 residues.

The chain recombines TRBV6-5 with TRBJ1-5; 7 positions match TRBD1. This CDR3 region has 13 residues. The J segment lost 6 bases and the V segment lost 5 bases, leaving 4 bases of the junction unmatched. Germline V CDR1 and CDR2: MNHEY, SVGAGI. The CDR3 sequence: CASSNRGGQPQHF. CDR3 sequence (DNA): TGTGCCAGCAGTAACAGGGGTGGTCAGCCCCAGCATTTT.